This T cell receptor (beta chain) emerged from a study of CD8+ T cells in alopecia areata. Points from the study as a whole: In lesional scalp, particularly from alopecia totalis/universalis, clonality was higher than in normal scalp. Tofacitinib yielded significantly lower scalp clonality and fewer expanded CD8+ clones among the top 100.

As regards this clone: Antigen unknown.

Investigators isolated RNA and reverse transcribed it into cDNA to act as the sequencing template. TCRdb's table, derived via immunoSEQ multiplex PCR, lists solely in-frame clones and lacks some. The sample consists of approximately 3,300 clones, more than 65% of them appearing once. V gave up 5 bases and J gave up 7 bases, with 12 bases separating them. This CDR3 has 13 amino acids. Germline V gene sequence: CDR1 LNHDA, CDR2 SQIVND (reference sequence). Treatment given: oral pan-JAK inhibitor, 5-10 mg twice daily. Specimens obtained from alopecia areata patients comprised lesional scalp punch biopsies and peripheral blood.

Specimen: skin, collected at week 24, from a patient treated with tofacitinib. This chain links TRBV19 with TRBJ2-4, with unresolved D. The origin of this receptor is a human donor with alopecia areata. CDR3 DNA sequence: TGTGCCAGTAGTGGGCAAGGGCCGAACATTCAGTACTTC. Translated, it gives CASSGQGPNIQYF.